The 15 T cell receptor beta chains listed next were all sequenced from one sample in a study of cytomegalovirus exposure and HLA in healthy donors. The PCR had 60 Vbeta and 13 Jbeta primers. Assay: immunoSEQ multiplex PCR; the TCRdb copy retains only in-frame clones and omits some. The sample has over 200,000 clones, about 72% seen once; the top ten hold 3.5% to 4%. Sequenced sample: PBMCs. The receptor source for this set is a male donor in good health and CMV-seronegative.

The V call is TRBV27, the J call TRBJ2-1; weak D call: TRBD2 (5 bases). V lost 3 bases to trimming and J lost 5 bases, with 11 bases between them. The germline V gene encodes CDR1 MNHEY and CDR2 SMNVEV (reference sequence). The CDR3 extends over 14 amino acids. The CDR3 DNA is TGTGCCAGCAGTTTGAGGGCCGGAAACAATGAGCAGTTCTTC. This sequence encodes CASSLRAGNNEQFF.

The sample holds a few counts of this clone. V gene TRBV4-1 combines with J gene TRBJ2-7; 11 positions match TRBD2. CDR3 length: 17 residues. Unmatched junction bases numbered 8, after V lost 0 bases and J lost 4 bases. Germline loops: CDR1 MGHRA, CDR2 YSYEKL. CDR3 bases: TGCGCCAGCAGCCAAGATCGGGCTAGCGGGAGGACTTACGAGCAGTACTTC. Translated: CASSQDRASGRTYEQYF.

The genes are TRBV9 and TRBJ2-7; unclear D gene. Trimming removed 7 bases from V and 2 bases from J, with 13 bases in between. There are 13 residues in the CDR3. CDR1 is SGDLS, CDR2 YYNGEE, per germline. The DNA for the CDR3 is TGTGCCAGCTCCAAGACTCCCACCTACGAGCAGTACTTC. This gives the protein CASSKTPTYEQYF.

The V gene is TRBV7-3, the J gene TRBJ2-3; D is possibly TRBD2 (6 bases). This CDR3 region has 13 residues. CDR1 and CDR2 (germline): SGHTA, FQGTGA. Trimming took 5 bases from V and 4 from J, leaving 10 bases between them. The DNA of the CDR3 is TGTGCCAGCAGCCACGGAGGGGCAGATACGCAGTATTTT. It codes for CASSHGGADTQYF.

This chain joins TRBV13 and TRBJ2-7, with 7 bases fitting TRBD2. Germline trimming cut 4 bases from V and 5 bases from J; bases unmatched to any gene: 11. This CDR3 spans 15 amino acids. Per germline, CDR1 PRHDT and CDR2 FYEKMQ (reference sequence). The CDR3 spells CASSSPGGRGNEQYF. The CDR3 coding sequence is TGTGCCAGCAGCTCCCCCGGCGGGCGGGGGAACGAGCAGTACTTC.

This clone was seen more than once but under ten times. V gene TRBV10-3 combines with J gene TRBJ1-3; D perhaps matches TRBD1 (6 bases). Germline V gene sequence: CDR1 ENHRY, CDR2 SYGVKD. Trimming took off 11 bases at V and 4 bases at J, with 18 bases between the two ends. The CDR3 is 14 amino acids. In DNA form, the CDR3 reads TGTGCCCATTCCCAGGGGCTAGAGGGAAACACCATATATTTT. It codes for CAHSQGLEGNTIYF.

The count of this clone is one. The rearrangement links TRBV6-5 to TRBJ2-3, with D tentatively TRBD2 (6 bases). This CDR3 is built from 14 residues. Germline V gene data show CDR1 as MNHEY and CDR2 as SVGAGI. V lost 5 bases, J lost 7 bases, and 16 bases lay in between. The CDR3 is CASSPGVGGHTQYF. The DNA of the CDR3 is TGTGCCAGCAGTCCGGGGGTTGGAGGACATACGCAGTATTTT.

The rearrangement links TRBV30 to TRBJ1-5, with 10 bases aligning to TRBD1. The germline CDR1 and CDR2 sequences are GTSNPN and SVGIG (reference sequence). V lost 4 bases, J lost 4 bases, and 13 bases stayed unmatched. The CDR3 is 17 amino acids. CDR3 sequence reads: CAWNAETGGMWNQPQHF. The CDR3 coding sequence is TGTGCCTGGAATGCGGAGACAGGGGGCATGTGGAATCAGCCCCAGCATTTT.

The chain combines TRBV6-1 with TRBJ2-3; 8 bases map to TRBD2. V shed 4 bases, J shed 7 bases, and the junction held 13 bases outside the gene matches. The CDR3 contains 16 residues. CDR1 MNHNS and CDR2 SASEGT come from the germline V gene. As DNA, the CDR3 is TGTGCCAGCAGTGTTTATTCCGGGACTAGAGGAAATACGCAGTATTTT. The encoded protein is CASSVYSGTRGNTQYF.

The rearrangement links TRBV6-1 to TRBJ2-2, with TRBD2 matching over 11 bases. CDR3 size: 15 residues. V lost 7 bases to trimming and J lost 6 bases; unmatched junction nucleotides: 7. The germline V gene has CDR1 MNHNS and CDR2 SASEGT. CDR3 amino acids: CASTSSGRGPGELFF. The CDR3 bases are TGTGCCAGCACTAGTAGCGGGAGGGGCCCCGGGGAGCTGTTTTTT.

This clone was found once. This sequence joins TRBV9 and TRBJ2-2; 7 nucleotides align to TRBD1. The V gene's germline CDR1 is SGDLS and CDR2 YYNGEE. The CDR3 totals 16 residues. Trimming cost V 0 bases and J 8 bases; bases outside gene matches: 10. For the CDR3, the DNA is TGTGCCAGCAGCGTAGCACCGACAGGGATGGGTGGGGAGCTGTTTTTT. Translated, it gives CASSVAPTGMGGELFF.

This chain connects TRBV21-1 to TRBJ2-7; the table gives TRBD2 as D, unverified against the DNA. TRBV21-1 is given as a pseudogene. The CDR3 runs 15 residues. The CDR3 sequence: CASSSRLANVAEQYF. The CDR3, as DNA: TGTGCCAGCAGCAGTAGACTAGCAAACGTGGCCGAGCAGTACTTC.

V gene TRBV19 combines with J gene TRBJ2-7; 7 positions agree with TRBD1. The germline CDR1 and CDR2 sequences are LNHDA and SQIVND (reference sequence). This CDR3 spans 15 amino acids. V shed 5 bases and J 5 bases; nucleotides not matched to a gene: 12. CDR3 in amino acids: CASSQRQGSRDEQYF. CDR3 DNA: TGTGCCAGTAGTCAAAGACAGGGCAGTCGCGACGAGCAGTACTTC.

The chain carries TRBV5-5 and TRBJ2-7; 10 bases are shared with TRBD1. The trim removed 5 bases at V and 2 bases at J, leaving 13 bases unmatched. This CDR3 has 17 amino acids. The germline V gene has CDR1 SGHKS and CDR2 YYEKEE (reference sequence). This CDR3 is CASSATGGLTNTYEQYF. CDR3 nucleotide sequence: TGTGCCAGCAGTGCGACAGGGGGCCTTACAAATACCTACGAGCAGTACTTC.

V and J are TRBV27 and TRBJ2-4; the D is unclear. Germline V gene data show CDR1 as MNHEY and CDR2 as SMNVEV (reference sequence). The V end was cut by 2 bases, the J end by 1 base, with 15 bases between. The CDR3 extends over 17 amino acids. The CDR3 DNA follows: TGTGCCAGCAGTTTACTGGTCTTAAATGGCGCCAAAAACATTCAGTACTTC. Its translation: CASSLLVLNGAKNIQYF.